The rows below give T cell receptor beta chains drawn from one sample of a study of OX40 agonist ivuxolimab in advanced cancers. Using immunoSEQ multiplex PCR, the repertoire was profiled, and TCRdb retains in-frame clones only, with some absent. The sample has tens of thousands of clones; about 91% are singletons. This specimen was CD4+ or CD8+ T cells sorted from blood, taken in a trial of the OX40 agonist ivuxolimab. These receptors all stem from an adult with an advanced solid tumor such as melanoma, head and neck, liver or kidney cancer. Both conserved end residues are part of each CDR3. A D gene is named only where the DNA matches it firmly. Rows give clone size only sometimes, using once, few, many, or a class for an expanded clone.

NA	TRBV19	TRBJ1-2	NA	TGTGCCAGTAGTATAGGGGACTCCGGACAGAACTATGGCTACACCTTC	CASSIGDSGQNYGYTF
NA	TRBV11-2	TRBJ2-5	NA	TGTGCCAGCAGCTTAGGTATTTCCCCCCAAGAGACCCAGTACTTC	CASSLGISPQETQYF
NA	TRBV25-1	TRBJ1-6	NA	TGTGCCAGCAGTGAATATGACAGAAATAATTCACCCCTCCACTTT	CASSEYDRNNSPLHF
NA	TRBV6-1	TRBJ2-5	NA	TGTGCCAGCAGTTACAGGAACGCCCAGTACTTC	CASSYRNAQYF
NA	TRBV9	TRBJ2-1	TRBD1	TGTGCCAGCAGCGTAGCGGGACAGCCTTACAATGAGCAGTTCTTC	CASSVAGQPYNEQFF
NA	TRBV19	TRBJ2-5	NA	TGTGCCAGTAGTATCCAGGCGGTCAGTCAGGAGACCCAGTACTTC	CASSIQAVSQETQYF
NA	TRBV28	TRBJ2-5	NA	TGTGCCAGCACTCCTTCCGGCGGCCAAGAGACCCAGTACTTC	CASTPSGGQETQYF
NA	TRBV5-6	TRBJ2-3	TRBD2	TGTGCCAGCAGCTTTACCGTCGGACTAGCGGGAGGGTTCACAGATACGCAGTATTTT	CASSFTVGLAGGFTDTQYF
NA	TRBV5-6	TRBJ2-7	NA	TGTGCCAGCAGCTTGGACACTAGATACGAGCAGTACTTC	CASSLDTRYEQYF
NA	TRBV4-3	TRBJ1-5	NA	TGCGCCAGCAGCCAAGGTTCAATAGGGGTTTTAGGACAGCCCCAGCATTTT	CASSQGSIGVLGQPQHF
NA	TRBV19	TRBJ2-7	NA	TGTGCCACCGGTGAAGGCCCCCCCTACGAGCAGTACTTC	CATGEGPPYEQYF
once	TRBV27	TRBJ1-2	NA	TGTGCCAGCAGTCCATGGGGCGCGGGGGCAGGGGGCTACACCTTC	CASSPWGAGAGGYTF
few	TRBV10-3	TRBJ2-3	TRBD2	TGTGCCATCAGTGAGTCGATTAGCGGGAGGGAAACTTACACAGATACGCAGTATTTT	CAISESISGRETYTDTQYF
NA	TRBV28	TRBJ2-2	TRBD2	TGTGCCAGCAGTTTCCCTAGCGGCCAGTTCTCCGGGGAGCTGTTTTTT	CASSFPSGQFSGELFF
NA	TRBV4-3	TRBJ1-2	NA	TGCGCCAGCAGCCAAGAGGGGGACATATCTAACTATGGCTACACCTTC	CASSQEGDISNYGYTF
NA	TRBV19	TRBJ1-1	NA	TGTGCCAGTAGTACTCAGGGGAACACTGAAGCTTTCTTT	CASSTQGNTEAFF
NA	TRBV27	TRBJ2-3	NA	TGTGCCAGCAGTTTACGGCTTCCAGATACGCAGTATTTT	CASSLRLPDTQYF
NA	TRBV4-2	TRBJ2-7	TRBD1	TGTGCCAGCAGCCAACTCTCCGGACAGGGGGCCTACGAGCAGTACTTC	CASSQLSGQGAYEQYF
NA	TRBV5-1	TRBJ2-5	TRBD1	TGCGCCAGCAGCTTTGGAGGAAGGGGGCTGGAGACCCAGTACTTC	CASSFGGRGLETQYF
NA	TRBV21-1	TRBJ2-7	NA	TGTGCCAGCAGCAAAGTGGCAGTCTCTACGGGACTAGCGGGAGTGGAGCAGTACTTC	CASSKVAVSTGLAGVEQYF
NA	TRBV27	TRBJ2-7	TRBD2	TGTGCCAGCCGACTTGAGGCTACAAGCGGGGCCTACGAGCAGTACTTC	CASRLEATSGAYEQYF
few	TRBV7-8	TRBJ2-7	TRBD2	TGTGCCAGCAGTCCCGGGACTAGCGGGATCTACGAGCAGTACTTC	CASSPGTSGIYEQYF
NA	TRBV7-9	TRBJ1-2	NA	TGTGCCAGCAGCCCGGAGGGGGGGCGTTATGGCTACACCTTC	CASSPEGGRYGYTF
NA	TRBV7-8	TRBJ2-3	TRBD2	TGTGCCAGCAGCGTCAACACCGCGGGGGGTAGCACAGATACGCAGTATTTT	CASSVNTAGGSTDTQYF
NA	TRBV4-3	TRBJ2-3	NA	TGCGCCAGCAGCCAAGTCGAGAGGACAGATACGCAGTATTTT	CASSQVERTDTQYF
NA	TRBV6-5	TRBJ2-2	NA	TGTGCCAGCAGTTACTTAGTAGGAAACGGGGAGCTGTTTTTT	CASSYLVGNGELFF
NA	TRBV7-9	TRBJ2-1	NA	TGTGCCAGCAGCTTAACTAGCACCTATGAGCAGTTCTTC	CASSLTSTYEQFF
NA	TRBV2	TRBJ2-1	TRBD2	TGTGCCAGCAGTGAAGGGCTAGCGGCCTACAATGAGCAGTTCTTC	CASSEGLAAYNEQFF